This T cell receptor beta chain was captured by sequencing in a study of T cell repertoires in cytomegalovirus infection. TCRdb ran MiXCR on the reads and lists one entry per CDR3 protein. The sample shows about 600,000 distinct CDR3 sequences, 20% to 25% of them seen only once. Trimming took 2 bases from V and 8 from J, leaving 7 bases between them. This CDR3 is built from 13 residues. This clonotype has more than one count but fewer than ten. The sequenced sample was CD8+ T cells from PBMCs. The receptor was derived from a human donor in good health (CMV status not recorded). Some clones in this sample may be carry-over from other donors' samples. The chain couples TRBV12-3 or TRBV12-4 to TRBJ1-6; D remains unclear. The CDR3, as DNA: TGTGCCAGCAGTTTAAGGCGGGATTCACCCCTCCACTTT. The encoded protein is CASSLRRDSPLHF.